These 3 T cell receptor beta chains were all obtained from the same sample, sequenced in a study of T cells in women clearing cervical HPV infection. The method was immunoSEQ multiplex PCR; TCRdb's version includes in-frame clones alone and lacks a portion of them. The listing records 36,000 or so clones. The sequencing input was blood buffy coat. The receptors were sampled from a woman aged 18-70 years with a cervical HPV16 infection that either progressed to CIN3+ or cleared (not recorded which).

Regarding this clone: The DNA ends 3 residues before the CDR3 does, and the rest of the CDR3 is filled in from the germline J gene. V gene TRBV30 combines with J gene TRBJ1-2, with D hard to call. Trimming stripped 6 bases from V and 4 bases from J, with 15 bases between. The CDR3 is 13 residues long. The germline gives CDR1 GTSNPN, CDR2 SVGIG (reference sequence). The CDR3 region is CACRADAFYGYTF. The sequenced part of the CDR3 DNA is TGTGCCTGTAGAGCGGACGCCTTCTATGGC.

CDR3 in amino acids: CSASRAGADRETQYF. The sequenced CDR3 bases are TGCAGTGCTAGTAGAGCGGGCGCAGATAGGGAGACC. The gene calls are TRBV20-1 and TRBJ2-5, with TRBD2 as a possible D gene (6 bases). The read ends 3 residues shy of where the CDR3 ends; the end is completed using the germline J gene. CDR3 size: 15 residues. CDR1 DFQATT and CDR2 SNEGSKA come from the germline V gene (reference sequence). Trimming left V 3 bases short and J 5 bases short, with 19 bases between.

On this clone itself: The CDR3 end falls 3 residues outside the read, so it is completed with the germline J gene. The genes are TRBV7-2 and TRBJ2-7; 11 nucleotides line up with TRBD2. The V gene end was trimmed by 4 bases and the J gene end by 3 bases; junction bases not matched to a gene: 2. Germline V gives CDR1 SGHTA, CDR2 FQGNSA. The CDR3 length is 14 residues. The sequenced part of the CDR3 DNA is TGTGCCAGCAGCTCGACTAGCGGGAACTACGAG. This translates into CASSSTSGNYE. The full CDR3 sequence reads CASSSTSGNYEQYF. Full variable domain (remainder filled in from reference TRBV7-2 and TRBJ2-7): GAGVSQSPSNKVTEKGKDVELRCDPISGHTALYWYRQSLGQGLEFLIYFQGNSAPDKSGLPSDRFSAERTGGSVSTLTIQRTQQEDSAVYLCASSSTSGNYEQYFGPGTRLTVT.